One sample yielded the 11 T cell receptor beta chains listed below, sequenced in a study of T cell responses to AZD1222 COVID-19 vaccine. Using immunoSEQ multiplex PCR, the repertoire was profiled, and TCRdb retains in-frame clones only, with some absent. The table has 150,000 to 200,000 clones, 85% to 95% seen once. The sample consisted of peripheral blood, taken on day 0 of AZD1222 vaccination. The origin of the receptors is an adult in good health.

The chain recombines TRBV5-1 with TRBJ2-5; no reliable D call. There are 15 residues in the CDR3. CDR1 is SGHRS, CDR2 YFSETQ, per germline. The V gene lost 4 bases and the J gene lost 5 bases, with 18 bases spanning the gap. This chain's CDR3 is CASSPRAEGLETQYF. The CDR3 DNA sequence: TGCGCCAGCAGCCCCCGGGCTGAAGGTTTGGAGACCCAGTACTTC.

The chain has TRBV19 and TRBJ1-5; no clear D. Deletions cut 6 bases from V and 2 bases from J, with 17 bases between. The CDR3 loop spans 16 amino acids. Germline V CDR1 and CDR2: LNHDA, SQIVND (reference sequence). In DNA form, the CDR3 reads TGTGCCAGTAGGGGCGTAGGGATTTCCGGCAATCAGCCCCAGCATTTT. Residues: CASRGVGISGNQPQHF.

The chain links TRBV28 to TRBJ1-2; the match to TRBD1 covers 9 bases. This CDR3 has 15 residues. Germline V gives CDR1 MDHEN, CDR2 SYDVKM. V shed 4 bases and J 4 bases; nucleotides not matched to a gene: 7. The CDR3 reads CASSSTGTGTYGYTF. The CDR3 DNA is TGTGCCAGCAGTTCCACCGGGACAGGGACCTATGGCTACACCTTC.

This clone appeared a single time. The J gene is TRBJ1-5, the V gene TRBV19; no clear D gene. The CDR3 spans 15 residues. Germline assignment: CDR1 LNHDA and CDR2 SQIVND (reference sequence). V lost 2 bases, J lost 7 bases, and 15 bases lay in between. The chain's CDR3 is CASSISAAKNQPQHF. The CDR3 DNA follows: TGTGCCAGTAGTATATCGGCGGCGAAGAACCAGCCCCAGCATTTT. Using reference TRBV19 and TRBJ1-5 for the parts outside the CDR3, the full variable domain is DGGITQSPKYLFRKEGQNVTLSCEQNLNHDAMYWYRQDPGQGLRLIYYSQIVNDFQKGDIAEGYSVSREKKESFPLTVTSAQKNPTAFYLCASSISAAKNQPQHFGDGTRLSIL.

The rearrangement joins TRBV4-3 to TRBJ1-4; D might be TRBD1 (6 bases). The V end was cut by 3 bases, the J end by 7 bases, with 12 bases between. CDR3 length equals 14 residues. Germline V gene data show CDR1 as LGHNA and CDR2 as YSLEER. In DNA, the CDR3 is TGCGCCAGCAGCCACCAGGGGAGGCGTGAAAAACTGTTTTTT. Translated: CASSHQGRREKLFF.

A note on this clone: The junction shows a germline mismatch at one end, possibly a read error. This chain uses TRBV18 with TRBJ2-1, with 12 bases identical to TRBD2. CDR1 and CDR2 (germline): KGHSH, LQKENI. This CDR3 comprises 18 residues. The CDR3 nucleotides are TGTGCCAGCTCATCACCGAGAGGACTAGCGGGGATTATAAATGAGCAGTTCTTC. This gives the protein CASSSPRGLAGIINEQFF.

The CDR3 is CASSPEQGANEKLFF. CDR3 nucleotides: TGTGCCAGCTCACCAGAACAGGGAGCTAATGAAAAACTGTTTTTT. The J gene is TRBJ1-4, the V gene TRBV18; tentative D call: TRBD1 (6 bases). The CDR3 sequence is 15 residues long. The germline V gene has CDR1 KGHSH and CDR2 LQKENI. The germline V and J ends were trimmed by 2 bases and 3 bases, with 10 bases remaining between them.

This chain joins TRBV28 and TRBJ1-3; a weak D match, TRBD1 (6 bases). The V end lost 5 bases, the J end lost 4 bases, and 15 bases lay between the germline ends. The CDR3 consists of 15 residues. From germline, CDR1 is MDHEN and CDR2 SYDVKM. CDR3 sequence: CASSQQGRMGNTIYF. The CDR3 nucleotides are TGTGCCAGCAGTCAACAGGGCCGAATGGGAAACACCATATATTTT.

This clone was observed once. The J gene is TRBJ2-1, the V gene TRBV7-2; D is possibly TRBD1 (6 bases). Germline CDR1 reads SGHTA; CDR2 reads FQGNSA. The CDR3 is made up of 18 amino acids. V dropped 5 bases and J dropped 0 bases, with 20 bases sitting between them. The CDR3 is CASSLDPLGASSYNEQFF. The CDR3 bases are TGTGCCAGCAGCCTAGACCCATTGGGGGCCTCCTCCTACAATGAGCAGTTCTTC. Using reference TRBV7-2 and TRBJ2-1 for the parts outside the CDR3, the full variable domain is GAGVSQSPSNKVTEKGKDVELRCDPISGHTALYWYRQSLGQGLEFLIYFQGNSAPDKSGLPSDRFSAERTGGSVSTLTIQRTQQEDSAVYLCASSLDPLGASSYNEQFFGPGTRLTVL.

CDR3 nucleotides: TGTGCCAGCAGAGGGACAGGGTTTTATTCACCCCTCCACTTT. This sequence encodes CASRGTGFYSPLHF. The chain has TRBV27 and TRBJ1-6; 9 bases line up with TRBD1. Trimming at V came to 6 bases and at J to 8 bases, leaving 5 bases not matched to a gene. Germline values: CDR1 MNHEY, CDR2 SMNVEV (reference sequence). CDR3 size: 14 residues.

The V gene is TRBV2, the J gene TRBJ2-5; 8 nucleotides agree with TRBD2. With V trimmed by 6 bases and J by 0 bases, 6 bases remained unmatched. The CDR3 totals 15 residues. Germline V gene data show CDR1 as SNHLY and CDR2 as FYNNEI. CDR3 region: CASSWSSGDQETQYF. The CDR3 DNA reads TGTGCCAGCAGCTGGAGTAGCGGGGACCAAGAGACCCAGTACTTC.